A single T cell receptor (beta chain) is shown here with its context. Its antigen specificity is not known. The read ends 3 residues before the CDR3 terminus; that terminus is restored from the germline J gene. Every participant had a single incident cervical HPV16 infection, and prevalent HPV16 infections were excluded. Cervical HPV DNA was detected with MY09/MY11 PCR, and genotyping was done with dot-blot hybridization. Fifteen mL of heparinized blood was centrifuged, after which the buffy coat was aliquoted, frozen at -30 degrees C, and then stored at -80 degrees C. Genomic DNA was extracted from buffy coat specimens using QIAGEN kits. TCR beta CDR3 regions were amplified by multiplex PCR from an average of roughly 1,200 ng genomic DNA per sample using the immunoSEQ assay. The assay corrected primer bias using a complete synthetic TCR repertoire to establish an amplification baseline. Amplicons were sequenced on the Illumina platform. The paper's data handling went like this. Error correction of the sequences involved clustering with frequency ratios plus a modified nearest-neighbor algorithm, after which the sequences were analyzed in the immunoSEQ Analyzer using IMGT gene definitions. At each rarefaction depth, TCR richness and evenness were averaged across 20 rarefaction repeats, and samples with fewer sequences than that depth were excluded. Wilcoxon rank sum tests with FDR correction were used to compare V, D and J gene relative abundances between the groups. Blinded duplicates gave an intraclass correlation of 95.6% for TCR richness and an average of around 83% across 66 gene segments. TCRdb's version of the immuneACCESS table is confined to in-frame rearrangements and falls short of the full clone set. An unresolved V gene accounts for under half of the shortfall where checked; the remainder is of unknown origin. Clone size and the V and J calls come from that table; the DNA yielded D and trimming. For this sample, the table gives around 35,000 clones. The top ten constitute 1.4% of the sample.

The sample is drawn from a study of T cells in women clearing cervical HPV infection (dated by TCRdb to 2017 to 2018). For the study in its entirety: The cases were under 30 women with histologically confirmed HPV16-related CIN3 or worse, and 2 of these cases were invasive cancers. The controls were some 23 women whose single incident HPV16 infection cleared within 12 months with no development of precancer or cancer. Blood from cases was collected at the visit where the lesion was first found, while blood from controls was collected once the infection could no longer be detected. Among cases, blood sampling occurred a median of about 160 days after lesion detection, with an interquartile range of roughly 85 to 210 days. Since only a few of the women had HLA typing available, the possibility that HLA type was acting as a confounder could not be ruled out. An exploratory proof-of-principle case-control study, nested within the Guanacaste HPV Natural History Study in Costa Rica, was conducted to compare TCR repertoires across cervical HPV16 outcomes. Cases and controls were matched on year of sample collection and on age within five years. Median age was approximately 36 years in cases versus over 37 in controls, and baseline characteristics did not differ significantly. The parent cohort enrolled under 11,000 women aged 18 or older in Guanacaste, Costa Rica, in 1993 to 1994 and followed the women for six to eight years. As quality controls, five blinded duplicates were added to each group, bringing the total to about 60 samples made up of some 50 participants and around 10 replicates.

The trim is 3 bases for V and 6 bases for J, with a gap of 14 bases between the germline ends. The CDR3 spans 13 residues, from the cysteine through the phenylalanine. Part of the CDR3 DNA is given, 30 bases translated from base 1. CDR1 is given as DFQATT and CDR2 as SNEGSKA, both from the germline V gene (reference sequence). Overall study outcomes, separate from this receptor: Because T-cell numbers per sample were unknown, differences in richness could reflect varying T-cell content rather than repertoire biology. TRBV6-7 relative abundance was lower in cases than in controls (0.11% versus 0.16%; Bonferroni P = 0.0008). Random forest classifiers that combined richness and V gene abundances separated cases from controls with an estimated AUC of 0.8 to 0.85. CIN3+ cases had significantly higher TCR repertoire richness than controls across sequencing depths, but evenness did not differ between the groups. Whether associations preceded infection or resulted from infection could not be shown with the cross-sectional design, and effector/memory subsets and HPV-specific T cells were not isolated.

The sequence joins TRBV20-1 to TRBJ1-1; the D gene is not confidently resolved. Sequenced: blood buffy coat. The TCR sequence derives from a woman between 18 and 70 years old with a cervical HPV16 infection that either progressed to CIN3+ or cleared (not recorded which). The CDR3 has the sequence CSARPSPRAEAFF. The CDR3 DNA, read in part, is TGCAGTGCTAGGCCGAGCCCGAGGGCTGAA.